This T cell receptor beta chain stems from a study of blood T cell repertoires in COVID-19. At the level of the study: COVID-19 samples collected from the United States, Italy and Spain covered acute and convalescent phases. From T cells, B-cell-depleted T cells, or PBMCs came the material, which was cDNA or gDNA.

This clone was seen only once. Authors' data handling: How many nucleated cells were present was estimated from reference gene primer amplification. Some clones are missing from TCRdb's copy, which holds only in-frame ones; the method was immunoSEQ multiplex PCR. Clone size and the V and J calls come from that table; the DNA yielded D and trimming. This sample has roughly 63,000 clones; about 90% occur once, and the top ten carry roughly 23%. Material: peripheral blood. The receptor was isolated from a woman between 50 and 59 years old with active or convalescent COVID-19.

The CDR3 is CASSSTGGLNEQFF. The DNA for the CDR3 is TGTGCCAGCAGCTCTACAGGGGGCCTCAATGAGCAGTTCTTC. The chain links TRBV5-4 to TRBJ2-1; TRBD1 matches 9 bases. V dropped 3 bases and J dropped 6; count of bases not matched to a gene: 4. The CDR3 has 14 residues. The V gene's germline CDR1 is SGHNT and CDR2 YYREEE (reference sequence).